The 10 T cell receptor beta chains below all came from one sample that was sequenced in a study of blood T cell repertoires in COVID-19. Method: immunoSEQ multiplex PCR; TCRdb's copy keeps in-frame clones and lacks some. The table includes some 150,000 clones, roughly 85% detected once. Sequenced: peripheral blood. These receptors all come from a man aged 50 to 59 with acute or convalescent COVID-19.

The J gene is TRBJ1-1, the V gene TRBV29-1; TRBD1 aligns across 9 bases. CDR1 and CDR2 (germline): SQVTM, ANQGSEA. CDR3 size: 13 residues. J was trimmed by 2 bases and V by 4 bases; bases with no gene match: 2. The CDR3 nucleotides are TGCAGCGTTGGACAGGGGGATAACACTGAAGCTTTCTTT. Amino acid sequence: CSVGQGDNTEAFF.

This rearrangement joins TRBV6-1 to TRBJ1-6, with D possibly matching TRBD1 (5 bases). The germline CDR1 and CDR2 sequences are MNHNS and SASEGT. Trimming cost V 3 bases and J 7 bases, with 10 bases left between them. The CDR3 is 14 amino acids. CDR3 bases: TGTGCCAGCAGTGAGGCAGGGTTGAATTCACCCCTCCACTTT. Its protein is CASSEAGLNSPLHF.

CDR3 residues: CASSFSDRRNQPQHF. For the CDR3, the DNA is TGTGCCAGCAGTTTCAGCGACCGACGCAATCAGCCCCAGCATTTT. V gene TRBV28 combines with J gene TRBJ1-5; D ambiguous. Per germline, CDR1 MDHEN and CDR2 SYDVKM. This CDR3 is 15 amino acids long. V was pared by 3 bases and J by 2 bases, with 11 bases between.

This rearrangement joins TRBV27 to TRBJ2-7, with D perhaps TRBD1 (6 bases). Per germline, CDR1 MNHEY and CDR2 SMNVEV (reference sequence). The CDR3 runs to 16 residues. V was pared by 2 bases and J by 1 base, with 15 bases between. The CDR3 spells CASSLGRLGQSYEQYF. In DNA form, the CDR3 reads TGTGCCAGCAGTTTAGGTAGACTCGGACAGTCCTACGAGCAGTACTTC.

V usage is TRBV19 and J usage is TRBJ1-1; possible D gene TRBD1, 6 bases. The germline V gene has CDR1 LNHDA and CDR2 SQIVND (reference sequence). Deletions cut 3 bases from V and 3 bases from J, with 8 bases between. This CDR3 is 13 amino acids long. The CDR3 coding sequence is TGTGCCAGTAGTATGGGGGCCTACACTGAAGCTTTCTTT. This translates into CASSMGAYTEAFF.

This rearrangement joins TRBV5-1 to TRBJ2-5; TRBD2 matches at 13 bases. Germline V gene lookup returns CDR1 SGHRS and CDR2 YFSETQ. The V and J ends lost 4 bases and 1 base, in that order; junction bases with no gene match: 4. This CDR3 has 16 residues. The CDR3, as DNA: TGCGCCAGCAGCGTTCGACTAGCGGGGGGCCAAGAGACCCAGTACTTC. This codes for CASSVRLAGGQETQYF. The entire variable domain, with the rest obtained from reference TRBV5-1 and TRBJ2-5, is as follows: KAGVTQTPRYLIKTRGQQVTLSCSPISGHRSVSWYQQTPGQGLQFLFEYFSETQRNKGNFPGRFSGRQFSNSRSEMNVSTLELGDSALYLCASSVRLAGGQETQYFGPGTRLLVL.

The rearrangement links TRBV9 to TRBJ1-1; no clear D. Trimming removed 3 bases at V and 3 bases at J, with 9 bases between. CDR3 length equals 13 residues. Germline lookup yields CDR1 SGDLS and CDR2 YYNGEE. The DNA of the CDR3 is TGTGCCAGCAGCGAGTGGGCAGACACTGAAGCTTTCTTT. This sequence encodes CASSEWADTEAFF.

This chain connects TRBV5-1 to TRBJ1-3, with 11 bases fitting TRBD1. Germline trimming cut 4 bases from V and 1 base from J; bases unmatched to any gene: 10. This CDR3 has 18 residues. Germline V CDR1 and CDR2: SGHRS, YFSETQ. CDR3 sequence reads: CASSLRGTGGRSGNTIYF. The CDR3 DNA follows: TGCGCCAGCAGCCTTAGGGGGACAGGGGGTCGATCTGGAAACACCATATATTTT.

This rearrangement joins TRBV7-8 to TRBJ1-1; no firm D call. Trimming pared 4 bases from V and 3 bases from J, leaving 9 bases between. The CDR3 loop spans 13 amino acids. Germline V gene sequence: CDR1 SGHVS, CDR2 FQNEAQ. CDR3 sequence (DNA): TGTGCCAGCAGCTACGGGTGGGACACTGAAGCTTTCTTT. Its protein is CASSYGWDTEAFF.

The rearrangement joins TRBV2 to TRBJ1-1, with D unresolved. V lost 6 bases and J lost 4, with 15 bases in between. Germline CDR1 reads SNHLY; CDR2 reads FYNNEI. This CDR3 spans 14 amino acids. CDR3 nucleotides: TGTGCCAGCAGCGCGAGCTTTCGTGTCACTGAAGCTTTCTTT. Its translation is CASSASFRVTEAFF. Full variable domain (missing parts from reference TRBV2 and TRBJ1-1): EPEVTQTPSHQVTQMGQEVILRCVPISNHLYFYWYRQILGQKVEFLVSFYNNEISEKSEIFDDQFSVERPDGSNFTLKIRSTKLEDSAMYFCASSASFRVTEAFFGQGTRLTVV.